The present TCR beta chain was sequenced within a study of cytomegalovirus exposure and HLA in healthy donors. Comment on this clone: The target antigen is unknown.

PCR amplification relied on 60 Vbeta primers (plus 13 Jbeta primers). Assay used: immunoSEQ multiplex PCR; TCRdb lists only in-frame clones, some missing. Among fewer than 80,000 clones, approximately 71% were seen once, and the ten largest hold 20% to 25%. General study findings and limits: Common viral pathogens were later found to be apparently linked to several of the most significant clusters.

The CDR3 contains 15 residues. Germline CDR1 and CDR2: PRHDT and FYEKMQ (reference sequence). The V segment lost 4 bases and the J segment 8 bases; nucleotides outside the gene matches: 10. The rearrangement links TRBV13 to TRBJ1-2, with 10 bases fitting TRBD1. The TCR comes from a man in his fifties in good health and CMV-seropositive. The sequencing sample was made of PBMCs. CDR3 nucleotides: TGTGCCAGCAGCTCCGGGGACAGGGGTTTGAGGGGCTACACCTTC. The encoded protein is CASSSGDRGLRGYTF.